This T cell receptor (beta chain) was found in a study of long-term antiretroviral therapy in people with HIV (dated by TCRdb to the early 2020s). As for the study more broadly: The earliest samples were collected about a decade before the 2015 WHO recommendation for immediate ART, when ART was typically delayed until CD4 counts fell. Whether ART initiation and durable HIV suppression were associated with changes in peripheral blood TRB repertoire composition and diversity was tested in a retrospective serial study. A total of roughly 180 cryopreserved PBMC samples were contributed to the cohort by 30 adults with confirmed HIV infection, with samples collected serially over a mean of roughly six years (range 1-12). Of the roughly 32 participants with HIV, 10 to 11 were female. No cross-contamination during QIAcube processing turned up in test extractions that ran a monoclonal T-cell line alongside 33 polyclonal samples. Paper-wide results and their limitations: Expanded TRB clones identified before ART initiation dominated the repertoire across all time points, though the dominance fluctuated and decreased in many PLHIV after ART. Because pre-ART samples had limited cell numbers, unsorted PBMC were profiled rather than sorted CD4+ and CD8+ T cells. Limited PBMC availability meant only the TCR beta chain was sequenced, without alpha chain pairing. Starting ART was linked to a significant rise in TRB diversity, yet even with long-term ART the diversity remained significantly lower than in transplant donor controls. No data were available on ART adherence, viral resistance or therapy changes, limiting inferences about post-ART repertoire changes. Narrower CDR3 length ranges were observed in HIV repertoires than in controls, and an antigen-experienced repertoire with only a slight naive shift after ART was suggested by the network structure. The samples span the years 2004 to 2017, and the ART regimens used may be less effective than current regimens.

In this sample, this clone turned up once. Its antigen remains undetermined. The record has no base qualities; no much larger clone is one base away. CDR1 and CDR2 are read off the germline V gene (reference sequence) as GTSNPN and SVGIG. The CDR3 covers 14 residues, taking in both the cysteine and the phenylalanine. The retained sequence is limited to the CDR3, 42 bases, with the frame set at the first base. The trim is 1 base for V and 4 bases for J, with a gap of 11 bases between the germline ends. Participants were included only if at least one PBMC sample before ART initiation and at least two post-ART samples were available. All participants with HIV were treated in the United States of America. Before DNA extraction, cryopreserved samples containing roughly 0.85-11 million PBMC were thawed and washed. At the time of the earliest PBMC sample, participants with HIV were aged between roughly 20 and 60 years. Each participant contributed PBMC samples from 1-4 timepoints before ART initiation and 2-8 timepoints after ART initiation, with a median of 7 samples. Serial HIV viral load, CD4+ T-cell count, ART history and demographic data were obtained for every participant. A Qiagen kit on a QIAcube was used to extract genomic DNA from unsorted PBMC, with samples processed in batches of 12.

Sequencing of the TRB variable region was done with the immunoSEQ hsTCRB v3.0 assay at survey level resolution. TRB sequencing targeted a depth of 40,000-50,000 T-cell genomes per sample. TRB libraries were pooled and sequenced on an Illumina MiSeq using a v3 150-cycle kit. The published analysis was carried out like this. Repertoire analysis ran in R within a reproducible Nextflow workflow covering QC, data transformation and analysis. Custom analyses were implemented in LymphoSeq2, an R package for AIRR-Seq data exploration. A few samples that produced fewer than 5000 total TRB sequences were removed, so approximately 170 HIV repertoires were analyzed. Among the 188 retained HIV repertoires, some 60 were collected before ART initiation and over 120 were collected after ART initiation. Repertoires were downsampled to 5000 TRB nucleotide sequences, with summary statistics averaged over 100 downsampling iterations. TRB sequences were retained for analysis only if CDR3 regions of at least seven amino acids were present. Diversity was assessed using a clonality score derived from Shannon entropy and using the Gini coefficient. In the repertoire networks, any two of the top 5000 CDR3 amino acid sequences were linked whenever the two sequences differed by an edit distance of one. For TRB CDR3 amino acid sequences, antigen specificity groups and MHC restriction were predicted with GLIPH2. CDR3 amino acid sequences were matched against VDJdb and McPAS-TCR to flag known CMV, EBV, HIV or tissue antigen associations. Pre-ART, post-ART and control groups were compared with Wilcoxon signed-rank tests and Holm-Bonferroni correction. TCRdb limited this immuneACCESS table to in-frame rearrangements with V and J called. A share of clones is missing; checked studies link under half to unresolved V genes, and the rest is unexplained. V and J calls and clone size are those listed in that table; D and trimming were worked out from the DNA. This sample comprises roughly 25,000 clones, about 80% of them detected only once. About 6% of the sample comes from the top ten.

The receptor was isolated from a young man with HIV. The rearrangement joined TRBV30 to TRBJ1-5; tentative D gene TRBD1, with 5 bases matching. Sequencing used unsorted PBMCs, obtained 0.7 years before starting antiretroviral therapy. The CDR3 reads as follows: CAWSAGLANQPQHF. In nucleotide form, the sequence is TGTGCCTGGAGTGCGGGGCTGGCAAATCAGCCCCAGCATTTT.